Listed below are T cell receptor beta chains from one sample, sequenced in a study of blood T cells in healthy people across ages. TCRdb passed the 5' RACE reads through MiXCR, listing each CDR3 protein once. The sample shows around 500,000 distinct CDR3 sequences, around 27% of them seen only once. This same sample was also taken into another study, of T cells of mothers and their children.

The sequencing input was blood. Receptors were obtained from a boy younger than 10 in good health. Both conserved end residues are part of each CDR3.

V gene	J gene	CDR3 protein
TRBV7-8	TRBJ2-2	CASSLVRPGGTGELFF
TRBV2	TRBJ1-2	CASSEAHRNYGYTF
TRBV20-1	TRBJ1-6	CSAIQGTGRSPLHF
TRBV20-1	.	CSAPKYSGLPTYEQYF
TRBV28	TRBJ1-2	CASSLLAQGARGYTF
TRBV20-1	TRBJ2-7	CSARTQGSNYEQYF
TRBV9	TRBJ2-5	CASSVDSGRGETQYF
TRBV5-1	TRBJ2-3	CASSLAGSSSSTDTQYF
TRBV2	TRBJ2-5	CASRLDGIQYF
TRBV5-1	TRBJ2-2	CASSPGLVTGELFF
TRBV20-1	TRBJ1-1	CSARTGVEAFF
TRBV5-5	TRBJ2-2	CASSGPGLQNTGELFF
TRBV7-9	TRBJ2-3	CASSPRGEWTDTQYF
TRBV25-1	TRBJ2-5	CASSDALGGETQYF
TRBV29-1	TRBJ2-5	CSVAQNPSSGGYQETQYF
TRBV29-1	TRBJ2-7	CSVMGGSGGKSSYGQYF
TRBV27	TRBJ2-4	CASSFGGHRVNIQYF
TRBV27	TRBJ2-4	CASSSQGPGTIQYF
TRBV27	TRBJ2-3	CASRLLTGHSTDTQYF
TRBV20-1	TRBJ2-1	CSALRVGEQFF
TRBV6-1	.	CASTPIAGGRNEQFF
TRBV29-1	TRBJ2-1	CSVVRQGLGEQFF
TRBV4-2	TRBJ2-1	CASSQGQGSYNEQFF
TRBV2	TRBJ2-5	CASSDGDIAQETQYF
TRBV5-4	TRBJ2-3	CASSLGMGGLGVTDTRYF
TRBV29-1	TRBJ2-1	CSVEYLYNEQFF
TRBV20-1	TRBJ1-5	CSARDSVSSSNQPQHF
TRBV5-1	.	CASALTRTSSYNEQFF
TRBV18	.	CATGGGTSYEQYF
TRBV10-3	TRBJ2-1	CAISEQEGNEQFF
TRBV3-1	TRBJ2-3	CASSPQWALGTDTQYF
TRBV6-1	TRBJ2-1	CASTPSGGYNEQFF
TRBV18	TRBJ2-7	CASSLGTGESNEQYF
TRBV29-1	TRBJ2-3	CSVARGGTDTQYF
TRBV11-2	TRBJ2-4	CASSFAQKGDLAKNIQYF
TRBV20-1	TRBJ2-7	CSARDPIRDSSYEQYF
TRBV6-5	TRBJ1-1	CASSYSMQGTRNTEAFF
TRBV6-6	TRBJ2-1	CASSYEGQHNEQFF
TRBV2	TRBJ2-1	CASSEDPAATYNEQFF
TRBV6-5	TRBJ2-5	CASNRQGGETQYF
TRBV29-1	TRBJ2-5	CSAGTGTETQYF
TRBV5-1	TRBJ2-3	CASSTRQGTDTQYF
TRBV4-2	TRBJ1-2	CASSQYFRDPSYGYTF
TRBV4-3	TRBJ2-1	CASSQDISLAGLPSYNEQFF
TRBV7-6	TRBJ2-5	CASASSGSRQTQYF
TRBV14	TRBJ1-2	CASSQGPWVGYTF
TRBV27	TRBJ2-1	CASRQRGPYNEQFF
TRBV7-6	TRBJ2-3	CASSLYSITSTDTQYF
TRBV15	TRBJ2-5	CATSSADYGPSETQYF
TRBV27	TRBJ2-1	CASSSSRGPAYNEQFF
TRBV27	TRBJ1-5	CASSLKSNQPQHF